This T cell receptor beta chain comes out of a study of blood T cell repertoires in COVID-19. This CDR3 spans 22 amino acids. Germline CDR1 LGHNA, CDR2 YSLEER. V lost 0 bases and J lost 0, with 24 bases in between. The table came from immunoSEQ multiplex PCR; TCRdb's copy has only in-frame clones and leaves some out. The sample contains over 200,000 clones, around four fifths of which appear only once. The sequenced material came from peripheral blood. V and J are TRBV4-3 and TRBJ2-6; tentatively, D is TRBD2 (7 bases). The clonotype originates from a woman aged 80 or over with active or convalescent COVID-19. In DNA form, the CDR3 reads TGCGCCAGCAGCCAAGATTTTCGGGGGGCAGAAGTAAACCCCTCTGGGGCCAACGTCCTGACTTTC. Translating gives CASSQDFRGAEVNPSGANVLTF.